This T cell receptor (beta chain) comes out of a study of T cell responses to AZD1222 COVID-19 vaccine. Trimming took off 3 bases at V and 1 base at J, with 4 bases between the two ends. CDR3 length equals 13 residues. Germline V gene data show CDR1 as SNHLY and CDR2 as FYNNEI. Assay used: immunoSEQ multiplex PCR; TCRdb lists only in-frame clones, some missing. The table shows approximately 82,000 clones, with approximately 90% occurring only once. Study-wide results and limits: Regions 160-218 and 743-854 held dominance among vaccine-associated CD4 TCRs, which spanned spike.

About this clone itself: Its antigen is unknown.

The clonotype comes from an adult who received the AZD1222 COVID-19 vaccine. This chain connects TRBV2 to TRBJ1-5; D is unclear. The sample consisted of peripheral blood, taken 28 days after the second AZD1222 dose. The CDR3 loop reads CASSEESNQPQHF. The CDR3 DNA follows: TGTGCCAGCAGTGAGGAGAGCAATCAGCCCCAGCATTTT. The full variable domain, its missing parts supplied by reference TRBV2 and TRBJ1-5, is EPEVTQTPSHQVTQMGQEVILRCVPISNHLYFYWYRQILGQKVEFLVSFYNNEISEKSEIFDDQFSVERPDGSNFTLKIRSTKLEDSAMYFCASSEESNQPQHFGDGTRLSIL.